This record concerns one TCR beta chain sequence. This clonotype was counted ten times or more. Its antigen is currently not known. The input lacks base qualities; no much larger clone sits a single base away. The data belong to a study of CD8 T cells in ankylosing spondylitis (TCRdb year 2017). In the study overall: To find TCR variants linked to disease, the study profiled T cell receptor beta repertoires in ankylosing spondylitis patients and healthy donors. Peripheral blood samples were taken, and synovial fluid was additionally collected from ankylosing spondylitis patients. The full study cohort was made up of about 24 ankylosing spondylitis patients and over 90 healthy donors.

For sequencing, an Illumina HiSeq 2500 was employed. TCR beta libraries were prepared by quantitative 5'-RACE with molecular barcodes. Under the source paper's analysis protocol: To identify disease-linked TCR variants, a new computational method was used, one built on a probabilistic model of VDJ rearrangement. TCRdb's own reprocessing of the public reads used fastp at Q25 and MiXCR and kept productive beta chains. One record per CDR3 amino acid sequence lists the most common genes and DNA. In this record, the V and J calls reflect TCRdb's handling and not the investigators' own analysis. Here the sample has hundreds of thousands of distinct CDR3 sequences; about 10% occur a single time. Just over 0.5% of the sample comes from the top ten. General conclusions and limits of the study: Some motif variants had previously been reported in the synovial fluid and blood of reactive arthritis patients, which suggests shared mechanisms of disease initiation. Blood from ankylosing spondylitis patients appeared to be characterized by a TCR beta motif made up of under ten highly homologous amino acid variants. According to the report, matched synovial fluid samples from ankylosing spondylitis patients were significantly enriched for the disease-linked clones. The disease-linked clones had a CD8+ phenotype and were found at relatively low frequencies in peripheral blood.

The germline V gene (reference sequence) specifies WNHNN as CDR1 and SYGVQD as CDR2. Including cysteine and phenylalanine, the CDR3 has 15 amino acids. Here the CDR3 DNA is all that survives: 45 bases in frame from base 1. Here V drops 6 bases and J drops 3 bases, and the junction holds 5 bases not matched to any gene. Sequencing input: blood, either unsorted or a sorted T cell fraction (not recorded which). This clonotype was obtained from a male donor with ankylosing spondylitis. The receptor chain draws on TRBV10-1 and TRBJ2-2, with 9 middle bases fitting TRBD1. The DNA sequence follows: TGCGCCAGCAGCCCCGGGACAGGGTACACCGGGGAGCTGTTTTTT. Its protein product is CASSPGTGYTGELFF.